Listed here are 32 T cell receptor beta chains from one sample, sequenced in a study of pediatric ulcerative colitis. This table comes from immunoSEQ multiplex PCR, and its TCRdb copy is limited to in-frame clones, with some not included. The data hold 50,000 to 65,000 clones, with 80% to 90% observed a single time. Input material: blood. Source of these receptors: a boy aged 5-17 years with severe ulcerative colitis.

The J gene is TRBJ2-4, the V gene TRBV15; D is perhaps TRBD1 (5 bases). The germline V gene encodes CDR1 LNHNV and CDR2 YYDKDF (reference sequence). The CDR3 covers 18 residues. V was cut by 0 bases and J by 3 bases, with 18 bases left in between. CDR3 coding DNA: TGTGCCACCAGCAGAGAACAGGTGGTGGCCCTTGGCAAAAACATTCAGTACTTC. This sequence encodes CATSREQVVALGKNIQYF.

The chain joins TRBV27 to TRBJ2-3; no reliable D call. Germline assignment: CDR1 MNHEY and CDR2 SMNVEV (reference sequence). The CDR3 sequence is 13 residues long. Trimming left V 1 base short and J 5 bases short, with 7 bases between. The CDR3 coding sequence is TGTGCCAGCAGTTTATTCCTAGGAGATACGCAGTATTTT. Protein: CASSLFLGDTQYF.

CDR3 amino acids: CASSLTGVTSSGANVLTF. As DNA, the CDR3 is TGCGCCAGCAGCTTGACAGGCGTAACAAGCTCTGGGGCCAACGTCCTGACTTTC. The rearrangement uses TRBV5-1 and TRBJ2-6; weak D call: TRBD1 (5 bases). Trimming took 1 base from V and 0 from J, leaving 14 bases between them. CDR3 length: 18 amino acids. Germline lookup yields CDR1 SGHRS and CDR2 YFSETQ.

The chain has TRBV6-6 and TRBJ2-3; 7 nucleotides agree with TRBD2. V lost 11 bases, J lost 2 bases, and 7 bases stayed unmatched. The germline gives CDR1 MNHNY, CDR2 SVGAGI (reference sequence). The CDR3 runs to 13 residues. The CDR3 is CALGGRATDTQYF. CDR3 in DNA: TGTGCCCTTGGGGGGAGGGCCACAGATACGCAGTATTTT.

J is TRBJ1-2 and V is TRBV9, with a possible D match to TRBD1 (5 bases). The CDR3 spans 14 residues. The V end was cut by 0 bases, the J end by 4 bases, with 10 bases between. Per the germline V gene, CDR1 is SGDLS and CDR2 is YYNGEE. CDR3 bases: TGTGCCAGCAGCGTAGGGGACGGCCCCTATGGCTACACCTTC. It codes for CASSVGDGPYGYTF.

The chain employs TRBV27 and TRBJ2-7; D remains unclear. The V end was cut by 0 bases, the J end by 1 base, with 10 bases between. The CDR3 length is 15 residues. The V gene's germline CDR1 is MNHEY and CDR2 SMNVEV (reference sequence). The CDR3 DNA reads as TGTGCCAGCAGTTTATCGGGCCTCATGTCCTACGAGCAGTACTTC. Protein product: CASSLSGLMSYEQYF.

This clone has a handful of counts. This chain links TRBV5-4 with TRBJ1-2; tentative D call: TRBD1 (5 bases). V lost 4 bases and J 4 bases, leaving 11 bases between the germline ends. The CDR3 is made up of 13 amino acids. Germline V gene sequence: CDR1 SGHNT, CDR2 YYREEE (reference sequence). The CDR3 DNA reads TGTGCCAGCAGCCAAGACAGAGTCTATGGCTACACCTTC. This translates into CASSQDRVYGYTF.

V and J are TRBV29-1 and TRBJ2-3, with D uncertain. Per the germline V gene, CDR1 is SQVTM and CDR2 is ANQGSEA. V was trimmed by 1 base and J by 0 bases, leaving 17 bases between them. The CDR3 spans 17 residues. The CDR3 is CSVEGGITSPSTDTQYF. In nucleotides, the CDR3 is TGCAGCGTTGAAGGTGGGATCACATCCCCTAGCACAGATACGCAGTATTTT.

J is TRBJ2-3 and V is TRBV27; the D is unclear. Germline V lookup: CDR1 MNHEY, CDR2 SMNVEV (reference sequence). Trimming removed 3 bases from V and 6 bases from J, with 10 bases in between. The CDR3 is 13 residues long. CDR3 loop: CASSLVLRDTQYF. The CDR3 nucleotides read TGTGCCAGCAGTTTGGTCTTGAGGGATACGCAGTATTTT.

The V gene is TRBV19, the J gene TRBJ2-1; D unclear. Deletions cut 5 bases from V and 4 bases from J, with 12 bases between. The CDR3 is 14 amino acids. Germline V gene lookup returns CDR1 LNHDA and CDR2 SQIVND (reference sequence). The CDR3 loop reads CASSVPALYNEQFF. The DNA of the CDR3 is TGTGCCAGTAGTGTACCAGCATTATACAATGAGCAGTTCTTC.

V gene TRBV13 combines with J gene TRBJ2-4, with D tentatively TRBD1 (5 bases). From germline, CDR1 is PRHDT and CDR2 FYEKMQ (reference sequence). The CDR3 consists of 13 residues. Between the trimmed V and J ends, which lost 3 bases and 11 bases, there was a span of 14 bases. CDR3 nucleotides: TGTGCCAGCAGCTTCATACAGGACAAGTTTCAGTACTTC. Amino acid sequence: CASSFIQDKFQYF.

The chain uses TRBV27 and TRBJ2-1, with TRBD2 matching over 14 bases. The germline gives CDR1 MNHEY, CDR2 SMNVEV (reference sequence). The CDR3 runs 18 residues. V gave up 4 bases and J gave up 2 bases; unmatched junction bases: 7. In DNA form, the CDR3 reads TGTGCCAGCAGTTCGACTAGCGGGAGGGCCGGTGCCTACAATGAGCAGTTCTTC. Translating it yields CASSSTSGRAGAYNEQFF.

The CDR3 sequence is CASSPSGANVLTF. The DNA for the CDR3 is TGTGCCAGCAGCCCCTCTGGGGCCAACGTCCTGACTTTC. The rearrangement uses TRBV14 and TRBJ2-6, with no clear D. CDR1 is SGHDN, CDR2 FVKESK, per germline. The CDR3 length is 13 residues. The ends were cut back, 4 bases at V and 0 bases at J, with 1 base in the middle.

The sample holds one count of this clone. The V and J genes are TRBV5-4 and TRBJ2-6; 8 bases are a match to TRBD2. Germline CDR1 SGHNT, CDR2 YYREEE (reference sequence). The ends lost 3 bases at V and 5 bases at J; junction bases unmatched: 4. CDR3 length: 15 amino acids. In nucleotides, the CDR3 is TGTGCCAGCAGCTCGAGCGGGAGCTGGGCCAACGTCCTGACTTTC. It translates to CASSSSGSWANVLTF.

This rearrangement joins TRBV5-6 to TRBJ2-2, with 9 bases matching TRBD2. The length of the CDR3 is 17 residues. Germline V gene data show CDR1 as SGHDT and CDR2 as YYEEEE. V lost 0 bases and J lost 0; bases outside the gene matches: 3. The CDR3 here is CASSLVGGRANTGELFF. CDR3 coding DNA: TGTGCCAGCAGCTTGGTTGGCGGGAGGGCGAACACCGGGGAGCTGTTTTTT.

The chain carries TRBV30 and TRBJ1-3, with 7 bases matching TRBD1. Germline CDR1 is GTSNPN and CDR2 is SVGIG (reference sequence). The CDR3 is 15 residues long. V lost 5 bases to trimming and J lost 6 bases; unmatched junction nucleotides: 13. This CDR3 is CAWGAVGGQQNTIYF. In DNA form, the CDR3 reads TGTGCCTGGGGTGCCGTGGGGGGACAGCAAAACACCATATATTTT.

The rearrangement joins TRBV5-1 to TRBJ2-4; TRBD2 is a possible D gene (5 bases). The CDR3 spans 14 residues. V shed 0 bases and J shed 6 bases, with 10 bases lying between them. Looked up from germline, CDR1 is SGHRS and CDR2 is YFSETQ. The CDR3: CASSLGGYGNIQYF. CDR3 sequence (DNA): TGCGCCAGCAGCTTGGGAGGGTATGGAAACATTCAGTACTTC.

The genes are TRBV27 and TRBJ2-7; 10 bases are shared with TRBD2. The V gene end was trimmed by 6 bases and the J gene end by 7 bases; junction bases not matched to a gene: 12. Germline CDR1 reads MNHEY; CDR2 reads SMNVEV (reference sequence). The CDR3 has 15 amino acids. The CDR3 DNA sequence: TGTGCCAGCAGCCTAACTAGCGGGACCTTCGAGGAGCAGTACTTC. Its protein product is CASSLTSGTFEEQYF.

CDR3: CSVVTNTGELFF. The CDR3 coding sequence is TGCAGCGTTGTAACGAACACCGGGGAGCTGTTTTTT. The rearrangement uses TRBV29-1 and TRBJ2-2, with D unclear. The CDR3 loop spans 12 amino acids. Trimming removed 4 bases from V and 0 bases from J, with 3 bases in between. The germline V gene encodes CDR1 SQVTM and CDR2 ANQGSEA.

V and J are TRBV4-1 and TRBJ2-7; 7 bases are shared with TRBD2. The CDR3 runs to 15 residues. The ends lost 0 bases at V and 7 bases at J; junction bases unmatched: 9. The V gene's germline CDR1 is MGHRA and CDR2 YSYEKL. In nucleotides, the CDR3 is TGCGCCAGCAGCCAAGAAGGAGCGGGGCGGGAAGAGCAGTACTTC. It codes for CASSQEGAGREEQYF.

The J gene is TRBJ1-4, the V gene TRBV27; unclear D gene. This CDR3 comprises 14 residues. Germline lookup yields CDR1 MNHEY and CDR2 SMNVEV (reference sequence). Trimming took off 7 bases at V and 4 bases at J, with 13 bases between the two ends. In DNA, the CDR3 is TGTGCCAGCACTAGTCCGGGATATAATGAAAAACTGTTTTTT. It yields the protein CASTSPGYNEKLFF.

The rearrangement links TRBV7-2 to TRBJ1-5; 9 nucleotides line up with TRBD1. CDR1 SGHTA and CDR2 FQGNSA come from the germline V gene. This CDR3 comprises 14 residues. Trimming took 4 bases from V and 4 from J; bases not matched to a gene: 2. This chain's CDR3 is CASSSGTGNQPQHF. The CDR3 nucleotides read TGTGCCAGCAGCTCCGGGACAGGGAATCAGCCCCAGCATTTT. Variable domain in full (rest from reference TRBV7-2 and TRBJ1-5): GAGVSQSPSNKVTEKGKDVELRCDPISGHTALYWYRQSLGQGLEFLIYFQGNSAPDKSGLPSDRFSAERTGGSVSTLTIQRTQQEDSAVYLCASSSGTGNQPQHFGDGTRLSIL.

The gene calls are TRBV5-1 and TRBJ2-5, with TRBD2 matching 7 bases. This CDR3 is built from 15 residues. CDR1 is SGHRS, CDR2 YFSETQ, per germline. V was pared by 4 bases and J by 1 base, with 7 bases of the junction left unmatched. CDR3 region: CASSPGTNLQETQYF. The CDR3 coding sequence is TGCGCCAGCAGCCCCGGGACTAACCTCCAAGAGACCCAGTACTTC.

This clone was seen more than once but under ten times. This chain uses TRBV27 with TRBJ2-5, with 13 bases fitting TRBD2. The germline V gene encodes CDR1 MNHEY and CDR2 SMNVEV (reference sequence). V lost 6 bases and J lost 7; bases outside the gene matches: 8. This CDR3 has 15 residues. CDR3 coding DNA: TGTGCCAGCAGGGGACTAGCGGGAATACCCGGGACCCAGTACTTC. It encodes CASRGLAGIPGTQYF.

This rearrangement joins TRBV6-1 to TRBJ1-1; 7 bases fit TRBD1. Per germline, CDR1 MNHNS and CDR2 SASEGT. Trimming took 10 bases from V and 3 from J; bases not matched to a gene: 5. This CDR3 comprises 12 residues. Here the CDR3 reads CAIDRVYTEAFF. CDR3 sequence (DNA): TGTGCCATCGACAGGGTTTACACTGAAGCTTTCTTT.

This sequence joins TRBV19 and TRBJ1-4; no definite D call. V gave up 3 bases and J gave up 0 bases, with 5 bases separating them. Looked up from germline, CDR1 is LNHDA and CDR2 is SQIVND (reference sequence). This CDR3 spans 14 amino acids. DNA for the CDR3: TGTGCCAGTAGTATCTCTACAACTAATGAAAAACTGTTTTTT. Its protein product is CASSISTTNEKLFF. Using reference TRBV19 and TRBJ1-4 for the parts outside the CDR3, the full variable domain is DGGITQSPKYLFRKEGQNVTLSCEQNLNHDAMYWYRQDPGQGLRLIYYSQIVNDFQKGDIAEGYSVSREKKESFPLTVTSAQKNPTAFYLCASSISTTNEKLFFGSGTQLSVL.

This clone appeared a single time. This chain's CDR3 is CASSPPKGNTEAFF. As DNA, the CDR3 is TGTGCCAGCTCACCACCAAAAGGGAACACTGAAGCTTTCTTT. The gene calls are TRBV18 and TRBJ1-1; D uncertain. CDR1 KGHSH and CDR2 LQKENI come from the germline V gene. This CDR3 region has 14 residues. Trimming removed 0 bases at V and 1 base at J, with 6 bases between.

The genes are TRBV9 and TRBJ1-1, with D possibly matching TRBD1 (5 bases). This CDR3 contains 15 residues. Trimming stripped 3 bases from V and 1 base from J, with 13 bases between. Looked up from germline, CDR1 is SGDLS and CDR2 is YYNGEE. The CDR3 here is CASSGGDSPNTEAFF. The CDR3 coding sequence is TGTGCCAGCAGCGGGGGAGACAGTCCGAACACTGAAGCTTTCTTT.

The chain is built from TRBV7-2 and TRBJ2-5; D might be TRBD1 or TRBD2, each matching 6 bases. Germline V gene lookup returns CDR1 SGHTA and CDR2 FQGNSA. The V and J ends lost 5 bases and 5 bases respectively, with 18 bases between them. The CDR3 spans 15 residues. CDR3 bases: TGTGCCAGCAGCCCGCGGGGCACAGGGAGGGAGACCCAGTACTTC. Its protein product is CASSPRGTGRETQYF.

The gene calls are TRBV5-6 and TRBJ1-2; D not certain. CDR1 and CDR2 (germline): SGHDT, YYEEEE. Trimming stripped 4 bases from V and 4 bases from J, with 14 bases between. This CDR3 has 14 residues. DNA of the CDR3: TGTGCCAGCAGCGCTAAGGGTCGTGGCTATGGCTACACCTTC. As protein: CASSAKGRGYGYTF.

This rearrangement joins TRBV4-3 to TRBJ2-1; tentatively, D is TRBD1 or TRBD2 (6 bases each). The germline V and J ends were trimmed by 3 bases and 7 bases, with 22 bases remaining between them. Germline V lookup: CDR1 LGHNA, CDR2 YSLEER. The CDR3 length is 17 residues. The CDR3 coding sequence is TGCGCCAGCAGCCATTTCGCGGCGGGACCCCAGGGGAATGAGCAGTTCTTC. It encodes CASSHFAAGPQGNEQFF.

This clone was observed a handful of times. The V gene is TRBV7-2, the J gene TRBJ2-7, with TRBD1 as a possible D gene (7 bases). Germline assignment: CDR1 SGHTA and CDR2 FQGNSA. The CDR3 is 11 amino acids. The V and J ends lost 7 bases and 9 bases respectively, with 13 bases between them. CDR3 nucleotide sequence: TGTGCCAGCAATGACCAGGGGGGGCAGTACTTC. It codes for CASNDQGGQYF. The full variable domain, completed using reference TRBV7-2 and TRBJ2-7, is GAGVSQSPSNKVTEKGKDVELRCDPISGHTALYWYRQSLGQGLEFLIYFQGNSAPDKSGLPSDRFSAERTGGSVSTLTIQRTQQEDSAVYLCASNDQGGQYFGPGTRLTVT.